The T cell receptor (beta chain) described here comes from a study of immune evolution from preneoplasia to lung adenocarcinoma. Method: immunoSEQ multiplex PCR; TCRdb's copy keeps in-frame clones and lacks some. The sample has around 21,000 clones, around three quarters seen once; the top ten hold 5.6%. The V and J ends lost 4 bases and 4 bases, in that order; junction bases with no gene match: 11. The V gene's germline CDR1 is SGHRS and CDR2 YFSETQ. CDR3 length: 16 amino acids. This sequence was found in a person in their sixties or seventies with lung adenocarcinoma. Sequencing was carried out using FFPE invasive lung adenocarcinoma tissue. The V call is TRBV5-1, the J call TRBJ1-1; TRBD1 matches 9 bases. CDR3 residues: CASSRVGGGQGTEAFF. Here the CDR3 DNA reads TGCGCCAGCAGCCGAGTCGGAGGGGGACAGGGCACTGAAGCTTTCTTT.